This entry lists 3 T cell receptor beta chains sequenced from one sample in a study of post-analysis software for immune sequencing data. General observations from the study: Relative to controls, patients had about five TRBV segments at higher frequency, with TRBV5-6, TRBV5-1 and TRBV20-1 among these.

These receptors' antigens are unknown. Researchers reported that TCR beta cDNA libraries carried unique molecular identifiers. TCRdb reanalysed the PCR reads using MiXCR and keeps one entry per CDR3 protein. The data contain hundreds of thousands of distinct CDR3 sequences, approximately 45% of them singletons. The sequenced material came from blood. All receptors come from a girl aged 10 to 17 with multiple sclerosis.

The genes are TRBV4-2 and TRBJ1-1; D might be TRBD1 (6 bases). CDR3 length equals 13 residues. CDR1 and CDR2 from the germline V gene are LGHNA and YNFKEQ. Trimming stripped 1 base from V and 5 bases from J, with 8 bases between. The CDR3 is CASSQGTVTEAFF. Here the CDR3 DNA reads TGTGCCAGCAGCCAAGGGACAGTGACTGAAGCTTTCTTT.

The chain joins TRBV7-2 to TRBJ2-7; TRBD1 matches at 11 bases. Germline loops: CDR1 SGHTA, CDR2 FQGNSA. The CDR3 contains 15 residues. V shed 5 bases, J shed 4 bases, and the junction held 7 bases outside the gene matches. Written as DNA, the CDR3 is TGTGCCAGCAGCCAGCCGGGACAGGGGGTTTACGAGCAGTACTTC. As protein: CASSQPGQGVYEQYF.

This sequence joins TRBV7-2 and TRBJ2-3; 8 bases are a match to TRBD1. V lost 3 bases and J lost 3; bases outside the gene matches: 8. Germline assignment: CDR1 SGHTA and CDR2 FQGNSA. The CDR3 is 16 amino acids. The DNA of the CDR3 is TGTGCCAGCAGCTTGGGAGACAGGGGTCGGACAGATACGCAGTATTTT. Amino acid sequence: CASSLGDRGRTDTQYF.